A single sample gave rise to the 4 T cell receptor beta chains below, sequenced in a study of cytomegalovirus exposure and HLA in healthy donors. The PCR contained 60 Vbeta and 13 Jbeta primers. This table comes from immunoSEQ multiplex PCR, and its TCRdb copy is limited to in-frame clones, with some not included. In the table there are about 160,000 clones, about 85% of which are singletons. The sequencing sample was made of PBMCs. Receptors were obtained from a male donor in good health and CMV-seropositive.

The CDR3 is CASSVGPGTGAEAFF. The CDR3, as DNA: TGTGCCAGCAGCGTAGGGCCCGGGACAGGGGCTGAAGCTTTCTTT. The rearrangement uses TRBV9 and TRBJ1-1, with 10 bases fitting TRBD1. The junction had 5 bases not matched to a gene; V was cut back by 0 bases and J by 6 bases. The CDR3 contains 15 residues. Germline CDR1 and CDR2: SGDLS and YYNGEE.

This clone was counted only a few times. The V and J genes are TRBV7-9 and TRBJ2-7; 7 bases are a match to TRBD2. CDR1 is SEHNR, CDR2 FQNEAQ, per germline (reference sequence). V lost 4 bases and J lost 4; bases outside the gene matches: 10. This CDR3 is built from 15 residues. The CDR3 loop is CASSSEGGDAYEQYF. The CDR3 nucleotides read TGTGCCAGCAGCTCAGAGGGAGGGGACGCTTACGAGCAGTACTTC.

The chain is built from TRBV2 and TRBJ2-1; 8 nucleotides match TRBD2. The germline CDR1 and CDR2 sequences are SNHLY and FYNNEI. The CDR3 runs 16 residues. V trimming: 3 bases; J trimming: 0 bases; junction bases outside the gene matches: 4. The CDR3 bases are TGTGCCAGCAGTGAGAGCACTAGCGGCTCCTACAATGAGCAGTTCTTC. This gives the protein CASSESTSGSYNEQFF.

The chain combines TRBV5-8 with TRBJ1-5; no firm D call. V was shortened by 0 bases and J by 7 bases, with 14 bases between the two germline ends. There are 15 residues in the CDR3. Germline-derived CDR1 and CDR2 are SGHTS and YDEGEE. The CDR3, as DNA: TGTGCCAGCAGCTTGGCCGAGGGCGCCTGGCAGCCCCAGCATTTT. Protein product: CASSLAEGAWQPQHF.